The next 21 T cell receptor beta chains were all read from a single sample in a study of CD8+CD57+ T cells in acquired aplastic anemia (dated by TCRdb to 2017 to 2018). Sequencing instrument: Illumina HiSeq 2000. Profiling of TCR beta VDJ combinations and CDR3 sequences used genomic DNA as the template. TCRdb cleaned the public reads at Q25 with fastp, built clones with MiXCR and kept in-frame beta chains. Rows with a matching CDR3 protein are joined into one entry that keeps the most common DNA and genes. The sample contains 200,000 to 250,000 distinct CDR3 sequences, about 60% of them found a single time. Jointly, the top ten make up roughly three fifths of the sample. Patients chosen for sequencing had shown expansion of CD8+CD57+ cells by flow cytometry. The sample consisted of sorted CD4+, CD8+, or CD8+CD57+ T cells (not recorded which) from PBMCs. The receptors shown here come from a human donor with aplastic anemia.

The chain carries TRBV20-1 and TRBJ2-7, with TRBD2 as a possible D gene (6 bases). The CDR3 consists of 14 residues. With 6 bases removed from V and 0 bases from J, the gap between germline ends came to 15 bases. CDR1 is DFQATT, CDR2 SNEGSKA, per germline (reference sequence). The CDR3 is CSAAPAGSSYEQYF. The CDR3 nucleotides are TGCAGTGCCGCTCCGGCGGGGTCCTCCTACGAGCAGTACTTC.

The CDR3 nucleotides read TGTGCCAGCAAGCTGGGACAGATCCGAGAGACCCAGTACTTC. This codes for CASKLGQIRETQYF. The gene calls are TRBV2 and TRBJ2-5; 7 positions agree with TRBD1. V trimming: 7 bases; J trimming: 4 bases; junction bases outside the gene matches: 9. Germline CDR1 reads SNHLY; CDR2 reads FYNNEI. The CDR3 totals 14 residues.

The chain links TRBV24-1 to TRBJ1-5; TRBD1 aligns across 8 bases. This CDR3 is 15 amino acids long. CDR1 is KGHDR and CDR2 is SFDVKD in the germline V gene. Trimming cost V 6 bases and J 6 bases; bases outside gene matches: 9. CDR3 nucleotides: TGTGCCACCAGTCGACAGGGGATTCGAGTTCAGCCCCAGCATTTT. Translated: CATSRQGIRVQPQHF.

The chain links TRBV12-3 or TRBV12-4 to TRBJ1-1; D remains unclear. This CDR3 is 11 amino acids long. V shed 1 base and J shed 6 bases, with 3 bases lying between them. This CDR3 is CASSLGAEAFF. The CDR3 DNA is TGTGCCAGCAGTTTAGGGGCTGAAGCTTTCTTT.

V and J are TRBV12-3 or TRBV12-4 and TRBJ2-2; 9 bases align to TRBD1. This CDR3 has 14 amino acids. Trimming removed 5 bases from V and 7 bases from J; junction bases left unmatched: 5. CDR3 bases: TGTGCCAGCAGTCCGGACAGGGGCGGCGGGGAGCTGTTTTTT. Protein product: CASSPDRGGGELFF.

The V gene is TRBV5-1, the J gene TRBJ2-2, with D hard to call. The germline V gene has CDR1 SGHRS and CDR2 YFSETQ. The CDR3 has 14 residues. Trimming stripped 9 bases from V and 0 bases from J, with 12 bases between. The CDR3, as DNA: TGCGCCACGCCCGTGGGGTCGAACACCGGGGAGCTGTTTTTT. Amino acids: CATPVGSNTGELFF.

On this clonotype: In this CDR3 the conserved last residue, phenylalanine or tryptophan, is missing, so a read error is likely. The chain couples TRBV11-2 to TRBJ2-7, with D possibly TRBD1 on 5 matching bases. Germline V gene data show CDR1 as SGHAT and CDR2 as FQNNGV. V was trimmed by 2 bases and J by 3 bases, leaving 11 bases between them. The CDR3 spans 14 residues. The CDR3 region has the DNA TGTGCCAGCAGCTTAAGGGGATCAGGCTACGAGCAGTACCTC. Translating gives CASSLRGSGYEQYL.

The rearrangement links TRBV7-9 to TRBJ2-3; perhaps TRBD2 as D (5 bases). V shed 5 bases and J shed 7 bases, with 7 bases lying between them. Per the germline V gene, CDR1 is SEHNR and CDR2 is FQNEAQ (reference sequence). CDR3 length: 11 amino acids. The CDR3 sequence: CASSRGYTQYF. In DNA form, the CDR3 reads TGTGCCAGCAGCCGGGGTTATACGCAGTATTTT.

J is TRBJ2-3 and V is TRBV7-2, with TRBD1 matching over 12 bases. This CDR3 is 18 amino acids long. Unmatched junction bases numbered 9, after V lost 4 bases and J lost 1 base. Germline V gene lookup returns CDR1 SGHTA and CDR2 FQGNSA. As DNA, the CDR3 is TGTGCCAGCAGCTACCGGGACAGGGGGCGCAGAGGCACAGATACGCAGTATTTT. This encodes CASSYRDRGRRGTDTQYF.

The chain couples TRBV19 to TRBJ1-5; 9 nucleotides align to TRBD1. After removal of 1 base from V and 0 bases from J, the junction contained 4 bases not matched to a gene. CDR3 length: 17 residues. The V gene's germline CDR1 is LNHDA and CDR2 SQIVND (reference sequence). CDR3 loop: CASSIAGQGNSNQPQHF. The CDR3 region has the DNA TGTGCCAGTAGTATAGCAGGACAGGGGAATAGCAATCAGCCCCAGCATTTT.

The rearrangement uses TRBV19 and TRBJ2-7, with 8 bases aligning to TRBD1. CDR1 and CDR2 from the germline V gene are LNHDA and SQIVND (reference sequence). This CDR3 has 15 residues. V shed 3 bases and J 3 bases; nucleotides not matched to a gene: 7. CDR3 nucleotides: TGTGCCAGTAGTATCAGTTCAGGGGGCGGCTACGAGCAGTACTTC. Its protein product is CASSISSGGGYEQYF.

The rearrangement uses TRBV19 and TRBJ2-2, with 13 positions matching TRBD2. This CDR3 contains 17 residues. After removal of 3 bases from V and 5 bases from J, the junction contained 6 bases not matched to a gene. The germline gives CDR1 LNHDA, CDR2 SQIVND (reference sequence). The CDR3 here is CASSIRTSGSRTGELFF. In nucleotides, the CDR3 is TGTGCCAGTAGTATTAGGACTAGCGGGAGTAGGACCGGGGAGCTGTTTTTT.

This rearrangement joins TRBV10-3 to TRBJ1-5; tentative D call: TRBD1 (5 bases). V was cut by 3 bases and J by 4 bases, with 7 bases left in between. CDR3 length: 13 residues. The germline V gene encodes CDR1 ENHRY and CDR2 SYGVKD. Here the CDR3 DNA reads TGTGCCATCAGTGAAGACAGAAATCAGCCCCAGCATTTT. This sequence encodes CAISEDRNQPQHF.

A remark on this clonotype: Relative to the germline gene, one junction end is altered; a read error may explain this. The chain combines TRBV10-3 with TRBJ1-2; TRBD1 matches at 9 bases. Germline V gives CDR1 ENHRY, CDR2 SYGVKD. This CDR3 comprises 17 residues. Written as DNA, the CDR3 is TGTGTCATCAGTGAGACGCCGGGACAGGGACGAAACTATGGCTACACCTTC. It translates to CVISETPGQGRNYGYTF.

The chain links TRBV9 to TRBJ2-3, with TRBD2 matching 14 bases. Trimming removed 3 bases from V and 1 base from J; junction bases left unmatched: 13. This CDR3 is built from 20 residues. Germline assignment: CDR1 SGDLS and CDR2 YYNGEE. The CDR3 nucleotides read TGTGCCAGCAGCGGAAGGGGACTAGCGGGGGCGGATGGGGGCACAGATACGCAGTATTTT. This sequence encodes CASSGRGLAGADGGTDTQYF.

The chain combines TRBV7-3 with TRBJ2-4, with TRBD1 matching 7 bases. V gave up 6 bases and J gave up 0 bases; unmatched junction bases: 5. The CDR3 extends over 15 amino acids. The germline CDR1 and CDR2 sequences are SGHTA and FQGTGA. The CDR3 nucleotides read TGTGCCAGCAGTCGACAGGGCTTAGCCAAAAACATTCAGTACTTC. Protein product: CASSRQGLAKNIQYF.

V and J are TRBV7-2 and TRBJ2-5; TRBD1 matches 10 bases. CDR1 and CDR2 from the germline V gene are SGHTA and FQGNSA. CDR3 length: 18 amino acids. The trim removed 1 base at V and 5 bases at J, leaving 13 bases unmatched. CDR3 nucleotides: TGTGCCAGCAGCTTAGTAGGGGGACAGGGGCGTGGTGCGGAGACCCAGTACTTC. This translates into CASSLVGGQGRGAETQYF.

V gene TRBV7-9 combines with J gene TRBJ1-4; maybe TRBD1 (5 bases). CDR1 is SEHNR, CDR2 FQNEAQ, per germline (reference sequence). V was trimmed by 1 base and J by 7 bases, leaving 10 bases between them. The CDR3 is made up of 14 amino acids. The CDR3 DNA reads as TGTGCCAGCAGCTTAGGGGGCGTTAGTGAAAAACTGTTTTTT. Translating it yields CASSLGGVSEKLFF.

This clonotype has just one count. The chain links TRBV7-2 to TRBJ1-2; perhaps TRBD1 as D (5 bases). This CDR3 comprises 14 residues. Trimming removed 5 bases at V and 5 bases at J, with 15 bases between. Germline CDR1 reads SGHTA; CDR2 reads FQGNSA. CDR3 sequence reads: CASSTLGVTYGYTF. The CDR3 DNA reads TGTGCCAGCAGCACTTTAGGGGTCACGTATGGCTACACCTTC.

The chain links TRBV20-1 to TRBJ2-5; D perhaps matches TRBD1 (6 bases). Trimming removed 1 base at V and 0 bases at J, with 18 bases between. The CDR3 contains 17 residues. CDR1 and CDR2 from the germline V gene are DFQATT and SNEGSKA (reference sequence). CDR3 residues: CSARGQTRRGNQETQYF. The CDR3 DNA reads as TGCAGTGCTAGAGGACAGACTCGAAGGGGGAACCAAGAGACCCAGTACTTC.

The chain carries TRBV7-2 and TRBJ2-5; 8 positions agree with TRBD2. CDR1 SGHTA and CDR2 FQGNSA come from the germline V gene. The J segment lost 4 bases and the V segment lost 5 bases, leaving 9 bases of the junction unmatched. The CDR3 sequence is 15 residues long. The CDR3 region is CASSTLGTRRETQYF. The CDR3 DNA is TGTGCCAGCAGCACCCTAGGGACTAGGAGAGAGACCCAGTACTTC. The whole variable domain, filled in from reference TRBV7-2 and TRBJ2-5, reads GAGVSQSPSNKVTEKGKDVELRCDPISGHTALYWYRQSLGQGLEFLIYFQGNSAPDKSGLPSDRFSAERTGGSVSTLTIQRTQQEDSAVYLCASSTLGTRRETQYFGPGTRLLVL.